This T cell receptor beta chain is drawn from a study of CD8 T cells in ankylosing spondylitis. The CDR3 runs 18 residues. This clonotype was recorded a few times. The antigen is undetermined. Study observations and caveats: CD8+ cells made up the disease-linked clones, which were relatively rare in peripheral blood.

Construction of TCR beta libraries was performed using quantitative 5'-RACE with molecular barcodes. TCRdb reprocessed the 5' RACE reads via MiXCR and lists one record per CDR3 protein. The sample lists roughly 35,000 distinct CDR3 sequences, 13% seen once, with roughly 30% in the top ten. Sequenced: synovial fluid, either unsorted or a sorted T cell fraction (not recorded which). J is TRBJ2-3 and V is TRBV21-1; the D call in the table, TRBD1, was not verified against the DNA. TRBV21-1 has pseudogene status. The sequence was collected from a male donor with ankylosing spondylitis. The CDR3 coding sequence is TGTGCCAGCAGCAAAGGACCCGTCGGGACAGGGCCCACAGATACGCAGTATTTT. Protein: CASSKGPVGTGPTDTQYF.